Listed below are T cell receptor beta chains from one sample, sequenced in a study of blood T cell repertoires in COVID-19. Some clones are missing from TCRdb's copy, which holds only in-frame ones; the method was immunoSEQ multiplex PCR. The sample gives around 300,000 clones, over 85% of which show up once; about 2% is in the top ten. Source material: PBMCs or T cells enriched from blood (not recorded which). The receptors here all came from a woman in her sixties or seventies who had recovered from COVID-19. The CDR3 runs from the conserved cysteine through the conserved F or W. A D gene is named only where the DNA matches it firmly. Rows may omit the clone size; those that give it use once, few, many or a size class.

abundance: -; v_gene: TRBV10-3; j_gene: TRBJ2-3; d_gene: -; CDR3aa: CATSAGTSTDTQYF; CDR3nt: TGTGCCACCTCAGCGGGTACTAGCACAGATACGCAGTATTTT
abundance: -; v_gene: TRBV5-1; j_gene: TRBJ1-1; d_gene: -; CDR3aa: CASSLGAGNTEAFF; CDR3nt: TGCGCCAGCAGCTTGGGCGCGGGGAACACTGAAGCTTTCTTT
abundance: -; v_gene: TRBV27; j_gene: TRBJ1-2; d_gene: TRBD1; CDR3aa: CASSSYAQGAHGYTF; CDR3nt: TGTGCCAGCAGTTCCTACGCTCAGGGGGCTCATGGCTACACCTTC
abundance: -; v_gene: TRBV4-1; j_gene: TRBJ1-2; d_gene: -; CDR3aa: CASSQGFEGISYGYTF; CDR3nt: TGCGCCAGCAGCCAAGGATTCGAGGGCATAAGCTATGGCTACACCTTC
abundance: once; v_gene: TRBV5-6; j_gene: TRBJ1-5; d_gene: -; CDR3aa: CASSLDVSGNQPQHF; CDR3nt: TGTGCCAGCAGCTTGGATGTTTCTGGCAATCAGCCCCAGCATTTT
abundance: -; v_gene: TRBV28; j_gene: TRBJ2-7; d_gene: TRBD1; CDR3aa: CASSSRQGPTYEQYF; CDR3nt: TGTGCCAGCAGTTCGCGACAGGGGCCAACCTACGAGCAGTACTTC
abundance: -; v_gene: TRBV7-9; j_gene: TRBJ1-2; d_gene: -; CDR3aa: CASTRGGDRSYGYTF; CDR3nt: TGTGCCAGCACCCGTGGGGGGGATCGATCCTATGGCTACACCTTC
abundance: -; v_gene: TRBV9; j_gene: TRBJ2-2; d_gene: TRBD2; CDR3aa: CASSPRQGLAGELELFF; CDR3nt: TGTGCCAGCAGCCCGAGACAGGGACTAGCGGGGGAGTTGGAGCTGTTTTTT
abundance: -; v_gene: TRBV28; j_gene: TRBJ1-3; d_gene: -; CDR3aa: CAGRGGYSGNTIYF; CDR3nt: TGTGCCGGCCGGGGGGGCTACTCTGGAAACACCATATATTTT
abundance: -; v_gene: TRBV11-3; j_gene: TRBJ2-1; d_gene: TRBD2; CDR3aa: CASSLDYTSGNEQFF; CDR3nt: TGTGCCAGCAGCTTAGATTATACTAGCGGGAATGAGCAGTTCTTC
abundance: -; v_gene: TRBV7-9; j_gene: TRBJ2-1; d_gene: -; CDR3aa: CASSLIRRGDEQFF; CDR3nt: TGTGCCAGCAGCTTAATCAGGAGGGGCGATGAGCAGTTCTTC
abundance: -; v_gene: TRBV5-6; j_gene: TRBJ2-7; d_gene: -; CDR3aa: CASSLGGGYEQYF; CDR3nt: TGTGCCAGCAGCTTGGGAGGGGGCTACGAGCAGTACTTC
abundance: -; v_gene: TRBV24-1; j_gene: TRBJ2-5; d_gene: -; CDR3aa: CATSSGTIGETQYF; CDR3nt: TGTGCCACCAGCTCCGGGACAATCGGGGAGACCCAGTACTTC
abundance: -; v_gene: TRBV5-4; j_gene: TRBJ2-1; d_gene: -; CDR3aa: CASTIRVAEPSYNEQFF; CDR3nt: TGTGCCAGCACGATTAGGGTAGCGGAGCCCTCCTACAATGAGCAGTTCTTC
abundance: -; v_gene: TRBV7-9; j_gene: TRBJ1-2; d_gene: TRBD1; CDR3aa: CASSQWTGSNYGYTF; CDR3nt: TGTGCCAGCAGCCAGTGGACAGGTTCTAACTATGGCTACACCTTC
abundance: -; v_gene: TRBV2; j_gene: TRBJ1-5; d_gene: -; CDR3aa: CASSLDLSQPQHF; CDR3nt: TGTGCCAGCAGCTTAGATCTTAGTCAGCCCCAGCATTTT
abundance: -; v_gene: TRBV3-1/TRBV3-2; j_gene: TRBJ2-5; d_gene: -; CDR3aa: CASSPPWAGRQEETQYF; CDR3nt: TGTGCCAGCAGCCCGCCTTGGGCGGGACGGCAAGAAGAGACCCAGTACTTC
abundance: -; v_gene: TRBV19; j_gene: TRBJ1-5; d_gene: -; CDR3aa: CASTPTANQPQHF; CDR3nt: TGTGCCAGTACCCCGACAGCCAATCAGCCCCAGCATTTT
abundance: -; v_gene: TRBV30; j_gene: TRBJ1-5; d_gene: TRBD1; CDR3aa: CAWGETGQPQHF; CDR3nt: TGTGCCTGGGGGGAGACAGGGCAGCCCCAGCATTTT
abundance: -; v_gene: TRBV2; j_gene: TRBJ1-2; d_gene: TRBD1; CDR3aa: CASSLTGADYGYTF; CDR3nt: TGTGCCAGCAGTCTGACAGGGGCGGACTATGGCTACACCTTC
abundance: -; v_gene: TRBV28; j_gene: TRBJ2-3; d_gene: TRBD2; CDR3aa: CASSLESSGRHTDTQYF; CDR3nt: TGTGCCAGCAGTTTAGAGTCGAGCGGGAGGCACACAGATACGCAGTATTTT